This TCR beta chain was found in a study of neoadjuvant anti-PD-1 for oral cavity cancer. Study findings and constraints: Pretreatment Treg/Th17 ratio correlated inversely with post-treatment tumor clonality.

Survey sequencing of tumors mostly used 4 to 5.5 ug DNA, two replicates. Only in-frame clones appear in the TCRdb table, and some are missing; sequencing was by immunoSEQ multiplex PCR. The sample holds about 8,700 clones, approximately 60% seen once. The patients had HPV-negative, locally advanced oral cavity squamous cell carcinoma. For this clone: The antigen is undetermined.

The sample was tumor tissue, taken before nivolumab (anti-PD-1) treatment. This clonotype originated in a person between 40 and 79 years old with oral cavity squamous cell carcinoma.

The CDR3 region has the DNA TGTGCCAGCAGTGTGGGCGCGGAGAACACTGAAGCTTTCTTT. Its protein is CASSVGAENTEAFF. J is TRBJ1-1 and V is TRBV6-1; D remains unclear. The CDR3 covers 14 residues. V shed 4 bases and J shed 1 base, with 10 bases lying between them. CDR1 is MNHNS, CDR2 SASEGT, per germline.